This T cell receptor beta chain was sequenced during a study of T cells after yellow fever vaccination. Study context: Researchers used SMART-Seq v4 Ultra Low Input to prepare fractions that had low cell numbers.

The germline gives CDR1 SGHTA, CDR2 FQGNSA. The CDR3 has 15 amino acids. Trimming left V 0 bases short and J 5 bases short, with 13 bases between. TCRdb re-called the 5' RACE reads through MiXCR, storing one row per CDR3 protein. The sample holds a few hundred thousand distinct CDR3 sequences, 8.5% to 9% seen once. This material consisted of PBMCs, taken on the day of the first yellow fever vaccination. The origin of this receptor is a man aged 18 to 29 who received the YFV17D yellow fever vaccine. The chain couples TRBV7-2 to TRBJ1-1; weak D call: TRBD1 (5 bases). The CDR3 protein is CASSLALGGGTEAFF. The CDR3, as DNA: TGTGCCAGCAGCTTAGCGTTGGGGGGGGGAACTGAAGCTTTCTTT.